Described below is a single TCR beta chain sequence and its context. The antigen remains undetermined. This entry is derived from a study of beta chain features in type 1 diabetes. The CDR3 spans 14 residues. Germline CDR1 reads SGHTA; CDR2 reads FQGNSA. Between the trimmed V and J ends, which lost 3 bases and 7 bases, there was a span of 12 bases. Study results and limitations: Researchers caution that PCR might favor shorter templates, equally among patients and controls.

What was sequenced were expressed TCRB transcripts, since all of the isolated RNA had been reverse transcribed. Produced via immunoSEQ multiplex PCR; TCRdb's table is partial and in-frame only. The sample yields about 140,000 clones, about 10% seen once. This chain connects TRBV7-2 to TRBJ1-4, with TRBD1 as a possible D gene (6 bases). This receptor was obtained from a man aged 18 to 29 in good health. The sample was naive CD4+ T cells from blood. The CDR3, as DNA: TGTGCCAGCAGCTTTCAGGGGAGTGGTGAAAAACTGTTTTTT. Amino acids: CASSFQGSGEKLFF.